Shown below are 21 T cell receptor beta chains from a single sample sequenced in a study of blood T cell repertoires in COVID-19. Clones were read by immunoSEQ multiplex PCR, and TCRdb kept only the in-frame ones, dropping some. The data hold approximately 180,000 clones, with over 80% observed a single time. Sequenced: peripheral blood. All receptors come from a woman in her 70s with acute or convalescent COVID-19.

This clone showed up just once. The chain uses TRBV9 and TRBJ2-5; possible D gene TRBD2, 6 bases. The CDR3 covers 16 residues. The germline CDR1 and CDR2 sequences are SGDLS and YYNGEE. Between the trimmed V and J ends, which lost 0 bases and 3 bases, there was a span of 15 bases. The CDR3 here is CASSVGRGPGKETQYF. The CDR3 coding sequence is TGTGCCAGCAGCGTAGGGAGGGGCCCGGGGAAAGAGACCCAGTACTTC.

With regard to this clone: At one end, the junction sequence differs from germline, possibly due to a read error. This chain links TRBV15 with TRBJ2-2; weak D call: TRBD2 (5 bases). This CDR3 is 14 amino acids long. CDR1 is LNHNV and CDR2 is YYDKDF in the germline V gene (reference sequence). The CDR3 here is CATSRGTETGELFF. In DNA, the CDR3 is TGTGCCACCAGCAGAGGAACGGAAACCGGGGAACTGTTTTTT. The full variable domain, with the rest looked up from reference TRBV15 and TRBJ2-2, is DAMVIQNPRYQVTQFGKPVTLSCSQTLNHNVMYWYQQKSSQAPKLLFHYYDKDFNNEADTPDNFQSRRPNTSFCFLDIRSPGLGDTAMYLCATSRGTETGELFFGEGSRLTVL.

Written as DNA, the CDR3 is TGTGCCAGCAGCTCTCAGGTGTCCCCCGGACAAGAGACCCAGTACTTC. Protein sequence: CASSSQVSPGQETQYF. V gene TRBV5-4 combines with J gene TRBJ2-5; no definite D call. CDR3 size: 16 residues. V lost 3 bases and J 2 bases, leaving 17 bases between the germline ends. Germline loops: CDR1 SGHNT, CDR2 YYREEE (reference sequence).

The chain carries TRBV28 and TRBJ2-1, with a weak D call TRBD1 (5 bases). The CDR3 length is 16 residues. In germline, CDR1 is MDHEN, CDR2 SYDVKM. Trimming stripped 7 bases from V and 2 bases from J, with 18 bases between. This CDR3 is CASKRGRQSPYNEQFF. CDR3 DNA sequence: TGTGCCAGCAAAAGAGGTAGACAGTCCCCCTACAATGAGCAGTTCTTC.

V is TRBV5-6 and J is TRBJ1-5; 10 positions match TRBD1. J lost 6 bases, V lost 0 bases, and 6 bases had no gene match. Germline loops: CDR1 SGHDT, CDR2 YYEEEE. This CDR3 comprises 16 residues. CDR3: CASSLGTGGIGQPQHF. The CDR3 nucleotides read TGTGCCAGCAGCTTGGGGACAGGGGGTATCGGTCAGCCCCAGCATTTT.

This chain links TRBV10-2 with TRBJ2-7, with D perhaps TRBD1 (5 bases). This CDR3 region has 14 residues. From germline, CDR1 is WSHSY and CDR2 SAAADI. V was clipped by 6 bases and J by 2 bases, with 14 bases between them. CDR3 in amino acids: CASRDTTVPYEQYF. CDR3 nucleotides: TGCGCCAGCAGGGACACCACGGTTCCCTACGAGCAGTACTTC.

The rearrangement uses TRBV21-1 and TRBJ2-5; TRBD1, the table's D call, was not compared with the DNA. TRBV21-1 is shown as a pseudogene. This CDR3 comprises 13 residues. CDR3 DNA: TGTGCCAGCAGCCGTCAGGGGGTGGAGACCCAGTACTTC. As protein: CASSRQGVETQYF.

The rearrangement uses TRBV6-1 and TRBJ2-3; possible D gene TRBD1, 6 bases. Germline CDR1 is MNHNS and CDR2 is SASEGT. Deletions cut 1 base from V and 4 bases from J, with 18 bases between. The CDR3 totals 17 residues. CDR3 loop: CASSEGGGQRFADTQYF. The CDR3 coding sequence is TGTGCCAGCAGTGAAGGGGGTGGACAGCGGTTTGCAGATACGCAGTATTTT.

The chain has TRBV4-3 and TRBJ1-5; the D is unclear. V lost 0 bases to trimming and J lost 2 bases, with 8 bases between them. The CDR3 runs 15 residues. Per the germline V gene, CDR1 is LGHNA and CDR2 is YSLEER. CDR3 nucleotides: TGCGCCAGCAGCCAAGACCCTCGTGGCAATCAGCCCCAGCATTTT. Translated, it gives CASSQDPRGNQPQHF.

The chain employs TRBV9 and TRBJ2-1, with a weak D call TRBD2 (5 bases). CDR3 length: 15 amino acids. V was pared by 4 bases and J by 1 base, with 12 bases between. Germline CDR1 is SGDLS and CDR2 is YYNGEE. The DNA for the CDR3 is TGTGCCAGCAGCTTTCTAGCTGCTTCCTACAATGAGCAGTTCTTC. Translation gives CASSFLAASYNEQFF.

This clone was seen only once. The CDR3 reads CASSLLDRPPSTDTQYF. CDR3 DNA: TGTGCCAGCAGTTTGCTGGACAGGCCGCCTAGCACAGATACGCAGTATTTT. The chain employs TRBV28 and TRBJ2-3; TRBD1 agrees at 7 bases. The germline V gene has CDR1 MDHEN and CDR2 SYDVKM. The CDR3 extends over 17 amino acids. J lost 0 bases, V lost 3 bases, and 9 bases had no gene match.

This chain links TRBV18 with TRBJ1-2; D perhaps matches TRBD1 (6 bases). The V gene's germline CDR1 is KGHSH and CDR2 LQKENI. CDR3 size: 17 residues. Trimming took off 2 bases at V and 3 bases at J, with 19 bases between the two ends. CDR3 loop: CASSPYRGFRMYYGYTF. Written as DNA, the CDR3 is TGTGCCAGCTCACCATATAGGGGGTTTCGGATGTACTATGGCTACACCTTC. Using reference TRBV18 and TRBJ1-2 for the parts outside the CDR3, the full variable domain is NAGVMQNPRHLVRRRGQEARLRCSPMKGHSHVYWYRQLPEEGLKFMVYLQKENIIDESGMPKERFSAEFPKEGPSILRIQQVVRGDSAAYFCASSPYRGFRMYYGYTFGSGTRLTVV.

A single count supports this clone. The CDR3 loop is CSVFFLADTQYF. The CDR3 DNA reads as TGCAGCGTTTTTTTTCTAGCAGATACGCAGTATTTT. The V call is TRBV29-1, the J call TRBJ2-3; D ambiguous. CDR3 size: 12 residues. Trimming removed 5 bases at V and 4 bases at J, with 10 bases between. Germline values: CDR1 SQVTM, CDR2 ANQGSEA.

The rearrangement uses TRBV19 and TRBJ1-5, with 7 positions matching TRBD1. This CDR3 spans 15 amino acids. The germline CDR1 and CDR2 sequences are LNHDA and SQIVND (reference sequence). V was clipped by 5 bases and J by 6 bases; unmatched bases: 10. CDR3 DNA sequence: TGTGCCAGTAGTCCCCCAACAGGGGAAGGTCAGCCCCAGCATTTT. Translating it yields CASSPPTGEGQPQHF.

The chain uses TRBV6-5 and TRBJ2-5; D is possibly TRBD2 (6 bases). Germline CDR1 MNHEY, CDR2 SVGAGI. Trimming removed 4 bases from V and 4 bases from J, with 13 bases in between. The length of the CDR3 is 14 residues. The DNA for the CDR3 is TGTGCCAGCAGTTTCCGACTAGAGAGAGAGACCCAGTACTTC. This sequence encodes CASSFRLERETQYF.

J is TRBJ2-7 and V is TRBV28; 7 bases fit TRBD2. Germline V gene lookup returns CDR1 MDHEN and CDR2 SYDVKM. The CDR3 spans 16 residues. With V trimmed by 3 bases and J by 3 bases, 11 bases remained unmatched. CDR3 DNA: TGTGCCAGCAGTTTTAGGCGGGGGACCACCATCTACGAGCAGTACTTC. This gives the protein CASSFRRGTTIYEQYF.

This clone showed up just a few times. V gene TRBV12-3 or TRBV12-4 combines with J gene TRBJ1-1; TRBD1 is a possible D gene (6 bases). The CDR3 has 12 amino acids. The V end lost 5 bases, the J end lost 8 bases, and 12 bases lay between the germline ends. The CDR3 reads CASSQGQIEAFF. The CDR3 bases are TGTGCCAGCAGTCAAGGACAGATAGAAGCTTTCTTT.

This chain links TRBV7-6 with TRBJ2-3, with 9 bases identical to TRBD2. The CDR3 has 15 residues. With V trimmed by 6 bases and J by 9 bases, 13 bases remained unmatched. Germline assignment: CDR1 SGHVS and CDR2 FNYEAQ. CDR3 DNA: TGTGCCAGCAGTTCGAGAGGGACTAGCCCTCCGACGCAGTATTTT. Its protein product is CASSSRGTSPPTQYF.

This clone was detected a few times. The CDR3 bases are TGTGCCAGCAGCGGAATACTCGGGAGCACAGATACGCAGTATTTT. Amino acids: CASSGILGSTDTQYF. The rearrangement joins TRBV9 to TRBJ2-3; D remains ambiguous. The germline CDR1 and CDR2 sequences are SGDLS and YYNGEE. The CDR3 has 15 amino acids. The ends were cut back, 3 bases at V and 0 bases at J, with 11 bases in the middle.

The chain employs TRBV6-5 and TRBJ1-1, with 7 bases lining up with TRBD1. Germline assignment: CDR1 MNHEY and CDR2 SVGAGI. Unmatched junction bases numbered 11, after V lost 8 bases and J lost 11 bases. CDR3 length: 12 amino acids. CDR3 bases: TGTGCCAGCTCCACACCGGGGACAGAGGCTTTCTTT. Its protein is CASSTPGTEAFF.

This chain connects TRBV10-3 to TRBJ2-2; tentatively, D is TRBD1 (6 bases). Trimming took 8 bases from V and 5 from J, leaving 18 bases between them. This CDR3 is built from 15 residues. The germline gives CDR1 ENHRY, CDR2 SYGVKD. The CDR3 protein is CAIPRGREETGELFF. CDR3 nucleotide sequence: TGTGCCATCCCCAGGGGACGAGAGGAGACCGGGGAGCTGTTTTTT.